This T cell receptor beta chain was sequenced during a study of T-cell memory formation after mild COVID-19. The germline V and J ends were trimmed by 0 bases and 0 bases, with 14 bases remaining between them. The CDR3 runs 17 residues. CDR1 is KGHSH and CDR2 is LQKENI in the germline V gene. TCRdb called the 5' RACE reads again in MiXCR, with one record for every CDR3 protein. This sample yields 350,000 to 400,000 distinct CDR3 sequences, of which about an eighth are seen a single time; roughly 22% belongs to the top ten. This clonotype turned up a few times. The chain uses TRBV18 and TRBJ1-1; a weak D match, TRBD1 (5 bases). The source of this sequence is a man aged 18 to 35 who had mild COVID-19 (a few samples of this study predate the infection). Cell type and time point are not known. The sequenced sample was PBMCs or a T cell subset sorted from them (not recorded which). The CDR3 bases are TGTGCCAGCTCACCACCGAGCGCATACAGGCTGAACACTGAAGCTTTCTTT. It translates to CASSPPSAYRLNTEAFF.